The 22 T cell receptor beta chains below were found in one sample sequenced in a study of T cells in Graves' hyperthyroidism and ophthalmopathy. It was RNA transcripts that yielded the amplified TCR beta CDR3 regions. First-round RT-PCR of the TCR CDR3 relied on the HTBI primer set. MiXCR was run by TCRdb on the multiplex PCR reads, yielding one entry per CDR3 protein. The table has some 360,000 distinct CDR3 sequences, around 13% seen once. Sequencing was done on a sample of blood. These receptors all stem from a woman between 55 and 75 years old with Graves' hyperthyroidism.

The V gene is TRBV29-1, the J gene TRBJ2-6, with D possibly TRBD1 on 5 matching bases. Germline loops: CDR1 SQVTM, CDR2 ANQGSEA. V lost 7 bases to trimming and J lost 3 bases, with 10 bases between them. The length of the CDR3 is 13 residues. This CDR3 reads CSAEGDGANVLTF. The CDR3 DNA follows: TGCAGCGCGGAAGGGGATGGGGCCAACGTCCTGACTTTC.

At least ten counts were recorded for this clonotype. This chain connects TRBV5-1 to TRBJ2-2, with 9 bases that match TRBD2. The V gene end was trimmed by 3 bases and the J gene end by 5 bases; junction bases not matched to a gene: 8. Germline loops: CDR1 SGHRS, CDR2 YFSETQ. The CDR3 length is 16 residues. The CDR3 sequence is CASSSAGLAGTGELFF. CDR3 DNA: TGCGCCAGCAGCTCCGCGGGGCTAGCGGGAACCGGGGAGCTGTTTTTT.

This clonotype appeared many times. V usage is TRBV12-5 and J usage is TRBJ2-1; 10 positions match TRBD1. The V segment lost 5 bases and the J segment 3 bases; nucleotides outside the gene matches: 4. Per the germline V gene, CDR1 is LGHNT and CDR2 is FRNRAP. This CDR3 is built from 15 residues. CDR3 nucleotide sequence: TGTGCTAGTGGTCCGGGGACAGGGGTCTACAATGAGCAGTTCTTC. Translating it yields CASGPGTGVYNEQFF.

In its sample, this clonotype was seen many times. The chain uses TRBV7-8 and TRBJ2-5, with 7 bases identical to TRBD1. The germline gives CDR1 SGHVS, CDR2 FQNEAQ. Trimming cost V 5 bases and J 7 bases; bases outside gene matches: 7. This CDR3 region has 13 residues. CDR3 sequence: CASSPDRAATQYF. In DNA form, the CDR3 reads TGTGCCAGCAGCCCCGACAGGGCGGCGACCCAGTACTTC.

The sample holds many counts of this clonotype. The chain links TRBV12-3 or TRBV12-4 to TRBJ2-7; 9 bases agree with TRBD1. The V gene end was trimmed by 5 bases and the J gene end by 7 bases; junction bases not matched to a gene: 6. CDR3 length: 13 residues. The CDR3, as DNA: TGTGCCAGCAGTCACAGGGGGCAGGGGGAGCAGTACTTC. It is translated as CASSHRGQGEQYF.

This clonotype was counted many times. J is TRBJ2-3 and V is TRBV29-1; D unclear. The CDR3 is 11 residues long. Trimming removed 6 bases at V and 1 base at J, with 5 bases between. Germline loops: CDR1 SQVTM, CDR2 ANQGSEA. As DNA, the CDR3 is TGCAGCGTCGAGGGCACAGATACGCAGTATTTT. Protein sequence: CSVEGTDTQYF.

V gene TRBV7-8 combines with J gene TRBJ1-1, with D possibly being TRBD1 (5 bases). The length of the CDR3 is 17 residues. CDR1 and CDR2 (germline): SGHVS, FQNEAQ. Between the trimmed V and J ends, which lost 0 bases and 1 base, there was a span of 15 bases. CDR3 region: CASSLALFGQTNTEAFF. The DNA for the CDR3 is TGTGCCAGCAGCTTAGCGCTGTTTGGACAAACGAACACTGAAGCTTTCTTT.

This clonotype was detected a few times. The rearrangement joins TRBV29-1 to TRBJ2-7; TRBD2 aligns across 7 bases. V lost 6 bases, J lost 7 bases, and 6 bases stayed unmatched. CDR3 length equals 11 residues. The V gene's germline CDR1 is SQVTM and CDR2 ANQGSEA. This CDR3 is CSVSWGGEQYF. The CDR3 region has the DNA TGCAGCGTCTCCTGGGGGGGAGAGCAGTACTTC.

This clonotype was detected ten times or more. The chain couples TRBV12-3 or TRBV12-4 to TRBJ2-1; maybe TRBD1 (7 bases). V was cut by 6 bases and J by 10 bases, with 13 bases left in between. The CDR3 is 12 amino acids. The CDR3 coding sequence is TGTGCCAGCAGCCGGGACAGCGGGGAGCAGTTCTTC. Translation: CASSRDSGEQFF.

Many counts were recorded for this clonotype. This chain uses TRBV28 with TRBJ1-1; tentative D call: TRBD1 (6 bases). Trimming took off 1 base at V and 6 bases at J, with 6 bases between the two ends. Germline lookup yields CDR1 MDHEN and CDR2 SYDVKM. This CDR3 has 12 residues. Here the CDR3 DNA reads TGTGCCAGCAGTTTATACAGGGCTGAAGCTTTCTTT. This translates into CASSLYRAEAFF. Full variable domain (outside the CDR3, taken from reference TRBV28 and TRBJ1-1): DVKVTQSSRYLVKRTGEKVFLECVQDMDHENMFWYRQDPGLGLRLIYFSYDVKMKEKGDIPEGYSVSREKKERFSLILESASTNQTSMYLCASSLYRAEAFFGQGTRLTVV.

With respect to this clonotype: This may stem from a read error, because a much larger clone lies one nucleotide away. The chain has TRBV12-3 or TRBV12-4 and TRBJ1-1; D not certain. Deletions cut 2 bases from V and 3 bases from J, with 7 bases between. The CDR3 totals 13 residues. The CDR3 loop is CASSLIWDTEAFF. CDR3 sequence (DNA): TGTGCCAGCAGTTTAATCTGGGACACTGAAGCTTTCTTT.

The chain uses TRBV6-2 or TRBV6-3 and TRBJ2-3; D tentatively fits TRBD1 or TRBD2 (5 bases each). Trimming shortened V by 5 bases and J by 3 bases, and 24 bases separated the two germline ends. The CDR3 loop spans 18 amino acids. Germline-derived CDR1 and CDR2 are MNHEY and SVGEGT. The CDR3 spells CASSDIYKRQGKTDTQYF. The CDR3 DNA reads as TGTGCCAGCAGTGACATATACAAGCGGCAGGGCAAAACAGATACGCAGTATTTT.

This clonotype was picked up many times. V gene TRBV5-1 combines with J gene TRBJ1-1, with 12 nucleotides matching TRBD1. Germline V gene data show CDR1 as SGHRS and CDR2 as YFSETQ. CDR3 size: 16 residues. V lost 6 bases, J lost 0 bases, and 6 bases stayed unmatched. This chain's CDR3 is CASKEGQGALNTEAFF. The CDR3 DNA sequence: TGCGCCAGCAAAGAGGGACAGGGGGCGTTGAACACTGAAGCTTTCTTT.

This clonotype was picked up many times. The rearrangement joins TRBV6-5 to TRBJ2-5, with D tentatively TRBD2 (5 bases). From germline, CDR1 is MNHEY and CDR2 SVGAGI. The ends were cut back, 1 base at V and 3 bases at J, with 6 bases in the middle. This CDR3 region has 13 residues. The CDR3 region has the DNA TGTGCCAGCAGTTACTGGCGGGAAGAGACCCAGTACTTC. It translates to CASSYWREETQYF.

The sample holds one count of this clonotype. This may be a read error, as it is one base from a much larger clone. This chain joins TRBV29-1 and TRBJ2-1; 11 nucleotides line up with TRBD1. Germline CDR1 is SQVTM and CDR2 is ANQGSEA. The CDR3 sequence is 14 residues long. The V gene end was trimmed by 6 bases and the J gene end by 3 bases; junction bases not matched to a gene: 4. The DNA for the CDR3 is TGCAGCGTAGCGGGACAGGGGGTCTACAATGAGCAGTTCTTC. Translating gives CSVAGQGVYNEQFF.

This clonotype has just one count. The chain recombines TRBV6-1 with TRBJ2-3, with 10 bases that match TRBD2. This CDR3 is 15 amino acids long. Germline-derived CDR1 and CDR2 are MNHNS and SASEGT. Trimming removed 7 bases from V and 3 bases from J; junction bases left unmatched: 7. The CDR3 DNA sequence: TGTGCCAGCACCCCCCAGACTAGCGGGACAGATACGCAGTATTTT. Amino acid sequence: CASTPQTSGTDTQYF.

This clonotype was picked up many times. This chain links TRBV24-1 with TRBJ2-3; 8 positions match TRBD1. Trimming at V came to 3 bases and at J to 2 bases, leaving 3 bases not matched to a gene. CDR1 is KGHDR and CDR2 is SFDVKD in the germline V gene. CDR3 length: 15 residues. The CDR3 coding sequence is TGTGCCACCAGTGATCCGGACAGGGTCACAGATACGCAGTATTTT. Translating it yields CATSDPDRVTDTQYF.

Concerning this clonotype: A clone one base away is much larger, so this may be a read error. The V and J genes are TRBV6-2 or TRBV6-3 and TRBJ2-3; TRBD2 matches 8 bases. Germline CDR1 MNHEY, CDR2 SVGEGT. J gave up 0 bases and V 10 bases, and 6 bases lay outside the gene matches. This CDR3 spans 14 amino acids. CDR3 nucleotides: TGTGCCACCAGGACTAGCTGTAGCACAGATACGCAGTATTTT. This gives the protein CATRTSCSTDTQYF.

In this sample, this clonotype turned up many times. The chain uses TRBV5-6 and TRBJ2-1; D remains unclear. V shed 1 base and J shed 9 bases, with 20 bases lying between them. Germline CDR1 SGHDT, CDR2 YYEEEE. This CDR3 is 16 amino acids long. In nucleotides, the CDR3 is TGTGCCAGCAGCTTGACCGCTGGCCGGCTTTGGAGTGAGCAGTTCTTC. Translated: CASSLTAGRLWSEQFF.

Only a few counts were recorded for this clonotype. Given a much more abundant clone one base away, this may be a read error. The V call is TRBV12-3 or TRBV12-4, the J call TRBJ2-7; possibly TRBD1 for D (6 bases). Trimming removed 6 bases at V and 3 bases at J, with 12 bases between. The CDR3 totals 13 residues. CDR3 DNA: TGTGCCAGCAGATGGGACAACCTCTACGAGCAGTACTTC. Translating gives CASRWDNLYEQYF.

This clonotype has ten or more counts. The chain is built from TRBV4-1 and TRBJ2-3; 11 bases line up with TRBD2. Germline CDR1 and CDR2: MGHRA and YSYEKL. J gave up 4 bases and V 4 bases, and 7 bases lay outside the gene matches. The CDR3 extends over 16 amino acids. The CDR3 here is CASSPQELAGADTQYF. The CDR3 nucleotides read TGCGCCAGCAGCCCACAAGAACTAGCGGGAGCAGATACGCAGTATTTT.

This clonotype was seen only a few times. V usage is TRBV4-1 and J usage is TRBJ2-3; D is possibly TRBD1 (5 bases). V lost 8 bases and J 8 bases, leaving 17 bases between the germline ends. This CDR3 region has 13 residues. In germline, CDR1 is MGHRA, CDR2 YSYEKL. CDR3 loop: CASAPRREGTQYF. Written as DNA, the CDR3 is TGCGCCAGCGCCCCCCGCAGGGAAGGTACGCAGTATTTT.